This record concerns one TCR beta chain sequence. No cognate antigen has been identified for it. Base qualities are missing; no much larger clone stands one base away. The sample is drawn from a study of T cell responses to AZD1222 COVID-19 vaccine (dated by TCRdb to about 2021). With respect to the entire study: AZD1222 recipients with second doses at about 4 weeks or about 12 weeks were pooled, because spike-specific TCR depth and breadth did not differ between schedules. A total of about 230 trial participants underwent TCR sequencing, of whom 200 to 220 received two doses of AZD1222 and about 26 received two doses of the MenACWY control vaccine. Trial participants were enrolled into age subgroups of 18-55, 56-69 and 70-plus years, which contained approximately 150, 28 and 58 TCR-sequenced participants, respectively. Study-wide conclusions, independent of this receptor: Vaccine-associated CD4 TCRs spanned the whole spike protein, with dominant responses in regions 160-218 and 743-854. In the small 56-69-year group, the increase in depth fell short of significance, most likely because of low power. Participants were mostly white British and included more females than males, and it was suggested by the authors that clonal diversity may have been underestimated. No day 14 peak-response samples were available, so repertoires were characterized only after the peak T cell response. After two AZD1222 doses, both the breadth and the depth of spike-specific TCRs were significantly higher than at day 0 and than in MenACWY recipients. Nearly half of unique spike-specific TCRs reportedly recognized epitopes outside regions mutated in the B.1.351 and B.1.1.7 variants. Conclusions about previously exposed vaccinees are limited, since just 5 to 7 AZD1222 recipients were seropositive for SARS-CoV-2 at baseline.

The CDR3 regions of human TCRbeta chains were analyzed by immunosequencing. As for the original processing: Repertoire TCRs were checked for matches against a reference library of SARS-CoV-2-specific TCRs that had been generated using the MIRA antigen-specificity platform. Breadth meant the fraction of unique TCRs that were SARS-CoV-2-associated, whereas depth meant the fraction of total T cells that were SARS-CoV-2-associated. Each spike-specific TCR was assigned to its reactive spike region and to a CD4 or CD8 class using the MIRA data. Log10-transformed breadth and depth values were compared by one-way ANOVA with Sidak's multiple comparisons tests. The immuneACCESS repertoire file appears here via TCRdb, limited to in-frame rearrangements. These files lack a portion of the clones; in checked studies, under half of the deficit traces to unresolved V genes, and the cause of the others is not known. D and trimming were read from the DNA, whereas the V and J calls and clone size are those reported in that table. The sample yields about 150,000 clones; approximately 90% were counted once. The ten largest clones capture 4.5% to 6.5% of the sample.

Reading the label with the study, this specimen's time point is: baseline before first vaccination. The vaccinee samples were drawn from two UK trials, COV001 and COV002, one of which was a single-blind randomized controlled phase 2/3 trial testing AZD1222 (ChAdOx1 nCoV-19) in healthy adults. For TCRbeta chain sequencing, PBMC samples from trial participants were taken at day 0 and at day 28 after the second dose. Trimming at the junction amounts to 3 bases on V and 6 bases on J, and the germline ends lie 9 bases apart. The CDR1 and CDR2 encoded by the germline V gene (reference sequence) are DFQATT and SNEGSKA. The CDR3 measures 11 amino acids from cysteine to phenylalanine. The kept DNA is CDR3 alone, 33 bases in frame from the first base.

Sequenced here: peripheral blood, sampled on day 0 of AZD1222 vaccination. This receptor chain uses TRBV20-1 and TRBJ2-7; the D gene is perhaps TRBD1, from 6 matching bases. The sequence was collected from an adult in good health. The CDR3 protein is CSASRGSEQYF. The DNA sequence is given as TGCAGTGCTAGCAGGGGAAGCGAGCAGTACTTC.